Listed here are 24 T cell receptor beta chains from one sample, sequenced in a study of beta chain features in type 1 diabetes. Study-wide points: Shorter TCRB CDR3s, moderately but significantly so, marked every one of the four CD4+ subsets in Type 1 diabetes patients.

TCRB transcripts that were expressed got sequenced, as all of the isolated RNA had been reverse transcribed. Assay: immunoSEQ multiplex PCR; the TCRdb copy retains only in-frame clones and omits some. The sample lists tens of thousands of clones, roughly 45% occurring once. No antigen has been identified for these receptors. The sequencing input was stem cell memory CD4+ T cells from blood. These receptors came from a young man with type 1 diabetes.

The chain joins TRBV7-9 to TRBJ2-5; TRBD1 agrees at 7 bases. The end of the DNA fits TRBJ2-7 better, so the J call may be wrong. This CDR3 contains 13 residues. Germline CDR1 and CDR2: SEHNR and FQNEAQ (reference sequence). Here the CDR3 reads CASSLRQGDEQYF. The CDR3 DNA follows: TGTGCCAGCAGCTTAAGGCAGGGGGACGAGCAGTACTTC.

The chain links TRBV7-9 to TRBJ1-5; a possible D gene is TRBD1 (5 bases). Germline V lookup: CDR1 SEHNR, CDR2 FQNEAQ (reference sequence). Between the trimmed V and J ends, which lost 1 base and 9 bases, there was a span of 13 bases. This CDR3 has 14 residues. As DNA, the CDR3 is TGTGCCAGCAGCTTAGGGCAGGGCGACCGGCCCCAGCATTTT. Translated, it gives CASSLGQGDRPQHF.

V and J are TRBV7-3 and TRBJ2-3, with D perhaps matching TRBD2 (5 bases). Germline lookup yields CDR1 SGHTA and CDR2 FQGTGA. The ends were cut back, 3 bases at V and 6 bases at J, with 7 bases in the middle. The CDR3 covers 12 residues. CDR3 coding DNA: TGTGCCAGCAGCTTCCCGGGGGATACGCAGTATTTT. Encoded protein: CASSFPGDTQYF.

This clone occurred a few times. The chain carries TRBV28 and TRBJ1-5; tentatively, D is TRBD1 (6 bases). Looked up from germline, CDR1 is MDHEN and CDR2 is SYDVKM. CDR3 length equals 16 residues. Trimming left V 7 bases short and J 5 bases short, with 21 bases between. CDR3 coding DNA: TGTGCCAGCACCACGGGGGGTGCGGGACAATATCAGCCCCAGCATTTT. Encoded protein: CASTTGGAGQYQPQHF.

This clone was seen only a few times. This chain uses TRBV7-9 with TRBJ2-5; no reliable D call. This CDR3 spans 14 amino acids. The V gene's germline CDR1 is SEHNR and CDR2 FQNEAQ (reference sequence). V was shortened by 3 bases and J by 2 bases, with 10 bases between the two germline ends. The CDR3 nucleotides read TGTGCCAGCAGCTTTTACAGAGAACAAGAGACCCAGTACTTC. It yields the protein CASSFYREQETQYF.

The J gene is TRBJ2-1, the V gene TRBV6-5, with 11 bases that match TRBD2. The trim removed 8 bases at V and 5 bases at J, leaving 8 bases unmatched. There are 15 residues in the CDR3. Germline CDR1 MNHEY, CDR2 SVGAGI. CDR3 loop: CASPKGTSGHNEQFF. The CDR3 bases are TGTGCCAGCCCTAAGGGGACTAGCGGTCACAATGAGCAGTTCTTC.

The chain has TRBV5-4 and TRBJ2-3; the D is unclear. V lost 5 bases and J 1 base, leaving 14 bases between the germline ends. CDR3 length: 15 residues. Per the germline V gene, CDR1 is SGHNT and CDR2 is YYREEE (reference sequence). DNA for the CDR3: TGTGCCAGCAGTACGGCACTATTGGGCACAGATACGCAGTATTTT. Amino acid sequence: CASSTALLGTDTQYF.

This clone was seen a few times. Within the sample, other DNA sequences also encode this same CDR3. The rearrangement uses TRBV30 and TRBJ2-7; no reliable D call. The CDR3 extends over 17 amino acids. V lost 1 base to trimming and J lost 0 bases, with 19 bases between them. Germline-derived CDR1 and CDR2 are GTSNPN and SVGIG (reference sequence). The CDR3 sequence is CAWSAAVVAVSSYEQYF. CDR3 sequence (DNA): TGTGCCTGGAGTGCCGCGGTGGTTGCGGTAAGCTCCTACGAGCAGTACTTC.

The rearrangement uses TRBV5-1 and TRBJ2-3, with 7 bases fitting TRBD1. Germline CDR1 SGHRS, CDR2 YFSETQ. With V trimmed by 6 bases and J by 3 bases, 4 bases remained unmatched. CDR3 size: 13 residues. CDR3 DNA sequence: TGCGCCAGCAAAGGGGGCCCGACAGATACGCAGTATTTT. This gives the protein CASKGGPTDTQYF. Using reference TRBV5-1 and TRBJ2-3 for the parts outside the CDR3, the full variable domain is KAGVTQTPRYLIKTRGQQVTLSCSPISGHRSVSWYQQTPGQGLQFLFEYFSETQRNKGNFPGRFSGRQFSNSRSEMNVSTLELGDSALYLCASKGGPTDTQYFGPGTRLTVL.

This chain links TRBV7-8 with TRBJ2-7; D is unclear. The CDR3 is 11 amino acids. Deletions cut 3 bases from V and 4 bases from J, with 4 bases between. The V gene's germline CDR1 is SGHVS and CDR2 FQNEAQ. The chain's CDR3 is CASSFSYEQYF. Written as DNA, the CDR3 is TGTGCCAGCAGCTTTTCGTACGAGCAGTACTTC.

This clone has a handful of counts. The chain is built from TRBV14 and TRBJ1-1, with a tentative D call TRBD1 (5 bases). The germline gives CDR1 SGHDN, CDR2 FVKESK. The CDR3 sequence is 17 residues long. Trimming left V 3 bases short and J 5 bases short, with 22 bases between. CDR3 nucleotide sequence: TGTGCCAGCAGCCACTTCGGGACTAATCCCTCCGGGACTGAAGCTTTCTTT. It encodes CASSHFGTNPSGTEAFF.

This clone occurred many times. The chain links TRBV29-1 to TRBJ2-5, with D possibly being TRBD2 (6 bases). This CDR3 spans 10 amino acids. CDR1 SQVTM and CDR2 ANQGSEA come from the germline V gene. Trimming removed 6 bases from V and 5 bases from J, with 7 bases in between. DNA for the CDR3: TGCAGCGTCGCGGGGGAGACCCAGTACTTC. Protein product: CSVAGETQYF.

The chain recombines TRBV5-1 with TRBJ1-5; tentatively, D is TRBD1 (6 bases). CDR3 length: 14 amino acids. CDR1 and CDR2 (germline): SGHRS, YFSETQ. Trimming took 0 bases from V and 9 from J, leaving 13 bases between them. CDR3 DNA: TGCGCCAGCAGCTTGGGGACAGAGCTAGGGCCCCAGCATTTT. Its translation: CASSLGTELGPQHF.

V gene TRBV28 combines with J gene TRBJ2-5; 7 bases match TRBD2. In germline, CDR1 is MDHEN, CDR2 SYDVKM. The CDR3 totals 14 residues. J lost 7 bases, V lost 4 bases, and 9 bases had no gene match. CDR3 amino acids: CASSSRAGRGTQYF. The CDR3 DNA is TGTGCCAGCAGTTCCCGAGCGGGAAGGGGGACCCAGTACTTC.

This chain links TRBV5-6 with TRBJ1-1; tentatively, D is TRBD1 (5 bases). This CDR3 is built from 15 residues. Germline V lookup: CDR1 SGHDT, CDR2 YYEEEE. Trimming removed 3 bases from V and 8 bases from J, with 20 bases in between. CDR3 in DNA: TGTGCCAGCAGCTACTTGTCTGTGACAGTCCTCGAAGCTTTCTTT. Amino acids: CASSYLSVTVLEAFF.

The V call is TRBV18, the J call TRBJ1-4; TRBD1 agrees at 7 bases. The ends lost 3 bases at V and 5 bases at J; junction bases unmatched: 6. This CDR3 has 15 residues. Germline lookup yields CDR1 KGHSH and CDR2 LQKENI. CDR3 sequence: CASSPRSGGNEKLFF. In DNA form, the CDR3 reads TGTGCCAGCTCACCCCGCTCAGGGGGGAATGAAAAACTGTTTTTT.

This chain's CDR3 is CASSERQVGSETQYF. CDR3 DNA: TGTGCCAGCAGCGAAAGACAGGTCGGTTCGGAGACCCAGTACTTC. The J gene is TRBJ2-5, the V gene TRBV7-6, with a tentative D call TRBD1 (6 bases). From germline, CDR1 is SGHVS and CDR2 FNYEAQ. This CDR3 is 15 amino acids long. V was cut by 5 bases and J by 5 bases, with 18 bases left in between. Complete variable domain (other parts from reference TRBV7-6 and TRBJ2-5): GAGVSQSPRYKVTKRGQDVALRCDPISGHVSLYWYRQALGQGPEFLTYFNYEAQQDKSGLPNDRFSAERPEGSISTLTIQRTEQRDSAMYRCASSERQVGSETQYFGPGTRLLVL.

V is TRBV7-9 and J is TRBJ2-1; 8 bases line up with TRBD2. The V and J ends lost 5 bases and 1 base, in that order; junction bases with no gene match: 4. Looked up from germline, CDR1 is SEHNR and CDR2 is FQNEAQ (reference sequence). The CDR3 has 15 residues. The CDR3 coding sequence is TGTGCCAGCAGCCGCTTAGCGGGATCCTACAATGAGCAGTTCTTC. As protein: CASSRLAGSYNEQFF. The variable domain in full, with the rest retrieved from reference TRBV7-9 and TRBJ2-1, is DTGVSQNPRHKITKRGQNVTFRCDPISEHNRLYWYRQTLGQGPEFLTYFQNEAQLEKSRLLSDRFSAERPKGSFSTLEIQRTEQGDSAMYLCASSRLAGSYNEQFFGPGTRLTVL.

This clone was seen more than once but under ten times. The chain recombines TRBV4-3 with TRBJ2-3; the match to TRBD2 covers 7 bases. The CDR3 has 17 residues. The trim removed 0 bases at V and 6 bases at J, leaving 12 bases unmatched. Germline CDR1 reads LGHNA; CDR2 reads YSLEER. CDR3 protein: CASSQDPRGGSADTQYF. In nucleotides, the CDR3 is TGCGCCAGCAGCCAAGATCCTCGTGGCGGGAGCGCGGATACGCAGTATTTT.

The chain carries TRBV18 and TRBJ2-1, with 12 nucleotides matching TRBD2. CDR3 length: 18 amino acids. Per germline, CDR1 KGHSH and CDR2 LQKENI. V lost 3 bases to trimming and J lost 9 bases; unmatched junction nucleotides: 15. The CDR3 spells CASSPVLSGLAGLIEQFF. DNA for the CDR3: TGTGCCAGCTCACCTGTCCTGAGCGGACTAGCGGGACTAATTGAGCAGTTCTTC.

The chain combines TRBV7-8 with TRBJ1-2; 7 bases align to TRBD1. Trimming cost V 5 bases and J 7 bases; bases outside gene matches: 13. The CDR3 is 15 residues long. Germline V gene sequence: CDR1 SGHVS, CDR2 FQNEAQ. The chain's CDR3 is CASSRYTQTGLGYTF. The CDR3 nucleotides read TGTGCCAGCAGCCGCTATACCCAGACAGGGCTTGGCTACACCTTC.

The chain employs TRBV10-2 and TRBJ1-5; maybe TRBD1 (6 bases). This CDR3 spans 15 amino acids. CDR1 WSHSY and CDR2 SAAADI come from the germline V gene. V was cut by 5 bases and J by 0 bases, with 11 bases left in between. CDR3 loop: CASSSQGLSNQPQHF. For the CDR3, the DNA is TGCGCCAGCAGTTCTCAGGGGCTTAGCAATCAGCCCCAGCATTTT.

This clone was observed a few times. V usage is TRBV7-9 and J usage is TRBJ2-1, with D perhaps TRBD1 (5 bases). The CDR3 covers 12 residues. CDR1 SEHNR and CDR2 FQNEAQ come from the germline V gene (reference sequence). Deletions cut 3 bases from V and 7 bases from J, with 7 bases between. In DNA, the CDR3 is TGTGCCAGCAGCTTCAGGGATAATGAGCAGTTCTTC. Translating gives CASSFRDNEQFF.

The genes are TRBV7-9 and TRBJ2-1, with D perhaps matching TRBD2 (7 bases). This CDR3 region has 13 residues. Germline loops: CDR1 SEHNR, CDR2 FQNEAQ (reference sequence). V gave up 11 bases and J gave up 10 bases, with 21 bases separating them. The CDR3 is CAGGASTRGEQFF. The CDR3 DNA sequence: TGTGCCGGGGGGGCTAGCACAAGAGGGGAGCAGTTCTTC.